These 23 T cell receptor beta chains were sequenced from one sample in a study of cytomegalovirus exposure and HLA in healthy donors. TCRdb keeps only in-frame clones here, not all; method: immunoSEQ multiplex PCR. The table has 65,000 to 100,000 clones, roughly 93% seen once; the top ten hold 3.6%. Source material: PBMCs. These receptors all come from a woman in her 30s in good health and CMV-seronegative.

The genes are TRBV25-1 and TRBJ1-1; D is possibly TRBD1 (6 bases). The CDR3 extends over 14 amino acids. Germline loops: CDR1 MGHDK, CDR2 SYGVNS. V dropped 1 base and J dropped 10 bases, with 16 bases sitting between them. The CDR3 DNA is TGTGCCAGCAGTGAATTGGGCAGGGGTCTAGGAGCTTTCTTT. Translating it yields CASSELGRGLGAFF.

This rearrangement joins TRBV19 to TRBJ1-1; TRBD1 might be the D (5 bases). The CDR3 is made up of 14 amino acids. Germline values: CDR1 LNHDA, CDR2 SQIVND (reference sequence). Trimming took off 9 bases at V and 0 bases at J, with 14 bases between the two ends. CDR3 DNA sequence: TGTGCCAGCTACTCAGGGTATCTGAACACTGAAGCTTTCTTT. It encodes CASYSGYLNTEAFF.

The genes are TRBV30 and TRBJ2-7; a possible D gene is TRBD2 (6 bases). The J call is doubtful: the DNA matches TRBJ2-5 better. The CDR3 has 14 residues. Germline CDR1 GTSNPN, CDR2 SVGIG (reference sequence). In nucleotides, the CDR3 is TGTGCCTGGAGTGTCGGTAGCGGAGCGGAGACCCAGTACTTC. This sequence encodes CAWSVGSGAETQYF.

The chain couples TRBV6-5 to TRBJ1-6; 10 bases align to TRBD1. Germline assignment: CDR1 MNHEY and CDR2 SVGAGI. CDR3 size: 13 residues. The V and J ends lost 6 bases and 9 bases, in that order; junction bases with no gene match: 2. The DNA for the CDR3 is TGTGCCAGCAGGACAGGGGGCAGTTCACCCCTCCACTTT. It encodes CASRTGGSSPLHF.

V and J are TRBV5-4 and TRBJ2-4, with D uncertain. Trimming cost V 4 bases and J 5 bases, with 4 bases left between them. This CDR3 is built from 11 residues. Germline V gives CDR1 SGHNT, CDR2 YYREEE (reference sequence). The CDR3 bases are TGTGCCAGCAGCACGGAAAACATTCAGTACTTC. This sequence encodes CASSTENIQYF.

A note on this clone: A junction end diverges from the germline sequence, so it may reflect a read error. The chain couples TRBV2 to TRBJ2-3; 8 bases map to TRBD2. Per germline, CDR1 SNHLY and CDR2 FYNNEI. The CDR3 runs 16 residues. The CDR3 protein is CASTEGTSGHTDTQYF. The CDR3 DNA is TGTGCCAGCACTGAAGGCACTAGCGGACACACAGATACGCAGTATTTT.

The genes are TRBV27 and TRBJ2-7; 7 nucleotides match TRBD2. Germline trimming cut 2 bases from V and 0 bases from J; bases unmatched to any gene: 4. The CDR3 is 15 amino acids. Germline V lookup: CDR1 MNHEY, CDR2 SMNVEV (reference sequence). The CDR3, as DNA: TGTGCCAGCAGTTTAGGGAGGGGCAACTCCTACGAGCAGTACTTC. Protein product: CASSLGRGNSYEQYF.

The V gene is TRBV19, the J gene TRBJ2-1, with a tentative D call TRBD2 (6 bases). CDR3 size: 14 residues. V lost 5 bases and J lost 5, with 13 bases in between. Germline CDR1 reads LNHDA; CDR2 reads SQIVND (reference sequence). For the CDR3, the DNA is TGTGCCAGTAGTTTCCGACTAGTTGACAATGAGCAGTTCTTC. Its translation: CASSFRLVDNEQFF.

This clone has a single count. V and J are TRBV6-1 and TRBJ2-7; no clear D gene. There are 13 residues in the CDR3. V was cut by 3 bases and J by 7 bases, with 13 bases left in between. CDR1 and CDR2 (germline): MNHNS, SASEGT. CDR3 nucleotides: TGTGCCAGCAGTGAGATCAGCCACAGTGAGCAGTACTTC. Amino acids: CASSEISHSEQYF.

The rearrangement joins TRBV5-1 to TRBJ2-2; no firm D call. Germline V lookup: CDR1 SGHRS, CDR2 YFSETQ. This CDR3 has 15 amino acids. V gave up 2 bases and J gave up 8 bases, with 16 bases separating them. Here the CDR3 DNA reads TGCGCCAGCAGCTTAGACTGGCCCCAAAGGGGGGAGCTGTTTTTT. This encodes CASSLDWPQRGELFF.

The chain combines TRBV19 with TRBJ1-1; 9 nucleotides agree with TRBD1. Per the germline V gene, CDR1 is LNHDA and CDR2 is SQIVND (reference sequence). The CDR3 length is 15 residues. Germline trimming cut 8 bases from V and 7 bases from J; bases unmatched to any gene: 14. The CDR3 region has the DNA TGTGCCAGTCTCGGGTCGGGACAGGGACCCCATGAAGCTTTCTTT. The encoded protein is CASLGSGQGPHEAFF.

CDR3 DNA: TGTGCCAGCAGTTACGATCAGGGGTATGGCTACACCTTC. Its protein is CASSYDQGYGYTF. The gene calls are TRBV5-6 and TRBJ1-2; possibly TRBD1 for D (6 bases). The V end lost 5 bases, the J end lost 5 bases, and 13 bases lay between the germline ends. CDR3 length equals 13 residues. Looked up from germline, CDR1 is SGHDT and CDR2 is YYEEEE.

The chain recombines TRBV6-6 with TRBJ1-4; 8 bases map to TRBD1. Trimming cost V 4 bases and J 7 bases; bases outside gene matches: 2. The CDR3 sequence is 13 residues long. Germline V CDR1 and CDR2: MNHNY, SVGAGI (reference sequence). Here the CDR3 DNA reads TGTGCCAGCAGTTGGCAGGGGGCTGAAAAACTGTTTTTT. Translated: CASSWQGAEKLFF.

The rearrangement links TRBV11-3 to TRBJ2-3; 9 bases match TRBD2. There are 17 residues in the CDR3. With 2 bases clipped from V and 6 bases from J, the junction kept 12 bases outside the gene matches. Germline-derived CDR1 and CDR2 are SGHNT and YENEEA. CDR3 region: CASSLRMTSGSSDTQYF. In nucleotides, the CDR3 is TGTGCCAGCAGCTTACGGATGACTAGCGGTAGCTCCGATACGCAGTATTTT.

CDR3 coding DNA: TGTGCCAGCAGCTCGGGACTGATGAACACTGAAGCTTTCTTT. It codes for CASSSGLMNTEAFF. The chain combines TRBV7-3 with TRBJ1-1; D might be TRBD1 (5 bases). Germline CDR1 and CDR2: SGHTA and FQGTGA. The length of the CDR3 is 14 residues. V lost 4 bases and J lost 0, with 9 bases in between.

CDR3 sequence (DNA): TGTGCCAGCAGCTTGGGGACAGGACCGAACCTTAACTATGGCTACACCTTC. Translated, it gives CASSLGTGPNLNYGYTF. V usage is TRBV7-9 and J usage is TRBJ1-2, with 8 bases fitting TRBD1. CDR3 length equals 17 residues. V was pared by 3 bases and J by 1 base, with 10 bases of the junction left unmatched. Germline V CDR1 and CDR2: SEHNR, FQNEAQ (reference sequence).

V and J are TRBV11-2 and TRBJ2-1; TRBD2 agrees at 7 bases. CDR3 length: 15 amino acids. Losses at the gene ends were 1 base for V and 3 bases for J; bases not matched to a gene: 3. Per germline, CDR1 SGHAT and CDR2 FQNNGV. The CDR3 region has the DNA TGTGCCAGCAGCTTAGGTGGGAGGGTCTACAATGAGCAGTTCTTC. This sequence encodes CASSLGGRVYNEQFF.

CDR3 sequence reads: CASSLAGGPNQPQHF. CDR3 sequence (DNA): TGTGCCAGCAGCTTAGCCGGGGGACCCAATCAGCCCCAGCATTTT. The gene calls are TRBV7-8 and TRBJ1-5; TRBD1 might be the D (5 bases). The germline gives CDR1 SGHVS, CDR2 FQNEAQ. The CDR3 is 15 residues long. Trimming removed 0 bases at V and 3 bases at J, with 9 bases between.

The chain has TRBV6-1 and TRBJ2-3, with a possible D match to TRBD2 (5 bases). The CDR3 extends over 15 amino acids. Trimming took 11 bases from V and 0 from J, leaving 18 bases between them. From germline, CDR1 is MNHNS and CDR2 SASEGT. Here the CDR3 reads CAGRAGTRSTDTQYF. Written as DNA, the CDR3 is TGTGCCGGTCGGGCGGGTACTCGGAGCACAGATACGCAGTATTTT.

This chain links TRBV6-5 with TRBJ1-2; possible D gene TRBD1, 5 bases. This CDR3 comprises 13 residues. V gave up 7 bases and J gave up 7 bases, with 16 bases separating them. CDR1 and CDR2 (germline): MNHEY, SVGAGI. The DNA of the CDR3 is TGTGCCAGCATTTCTGGGGGGACTTTTGGCTACACCTTC. This sequence encodes CASISGGTFGYTF.

The chain employs TRBV5-5 and TRBJ1-3, with D tentatively TRBD1 (6 bases). Germline V gene sequence: CDR1 SGHKS, CDR2 YYEKEE (reference sequence). The CDR3 has 13 residues. V was cut by 4 bases and J by 5 bases, with 10 bases left in between. Here the CDR3 DNA reads TGTGCCAGCAGCCCCGGGGACAGAAACACCATATATTTT. Protein product: CASSPGDRNTIYF.

The chain uses TRBV23-1 and TRBJ2-1, with TRBD1 matching over 7 bases. TRBV23-1 is known as an ORF, though its function is uncertain. J lost 7 bases, V lost 0 bases, and 15 bases had no gene match. This CDR3 spans 18 amino acids. The CDR3 DNA is TGCGCCAGCAGTCAATCGATTATAGTCGGCTTACAGGGGAATGAGCAGTTCTTC. It encodes CASSQSIIVGLQGNEQFF.

This clone was detected once. V gene TRBV7-3 combines with J gene TRBJ1-1; D is unresolved. Trimming shortened V by 1 base and J by 4 bases, and 7 bases separated the two germline ends. CDR1 and CDR2 (germline): SGHTA, FQGTGA. There are 13 residues in the CDR3. CDR3 DNA sequence: TGTGCCAGCAGCTTAAGGCAGCGCACTGAAGCTTTCTTT. This encodes CASSLRQRTEAFF.